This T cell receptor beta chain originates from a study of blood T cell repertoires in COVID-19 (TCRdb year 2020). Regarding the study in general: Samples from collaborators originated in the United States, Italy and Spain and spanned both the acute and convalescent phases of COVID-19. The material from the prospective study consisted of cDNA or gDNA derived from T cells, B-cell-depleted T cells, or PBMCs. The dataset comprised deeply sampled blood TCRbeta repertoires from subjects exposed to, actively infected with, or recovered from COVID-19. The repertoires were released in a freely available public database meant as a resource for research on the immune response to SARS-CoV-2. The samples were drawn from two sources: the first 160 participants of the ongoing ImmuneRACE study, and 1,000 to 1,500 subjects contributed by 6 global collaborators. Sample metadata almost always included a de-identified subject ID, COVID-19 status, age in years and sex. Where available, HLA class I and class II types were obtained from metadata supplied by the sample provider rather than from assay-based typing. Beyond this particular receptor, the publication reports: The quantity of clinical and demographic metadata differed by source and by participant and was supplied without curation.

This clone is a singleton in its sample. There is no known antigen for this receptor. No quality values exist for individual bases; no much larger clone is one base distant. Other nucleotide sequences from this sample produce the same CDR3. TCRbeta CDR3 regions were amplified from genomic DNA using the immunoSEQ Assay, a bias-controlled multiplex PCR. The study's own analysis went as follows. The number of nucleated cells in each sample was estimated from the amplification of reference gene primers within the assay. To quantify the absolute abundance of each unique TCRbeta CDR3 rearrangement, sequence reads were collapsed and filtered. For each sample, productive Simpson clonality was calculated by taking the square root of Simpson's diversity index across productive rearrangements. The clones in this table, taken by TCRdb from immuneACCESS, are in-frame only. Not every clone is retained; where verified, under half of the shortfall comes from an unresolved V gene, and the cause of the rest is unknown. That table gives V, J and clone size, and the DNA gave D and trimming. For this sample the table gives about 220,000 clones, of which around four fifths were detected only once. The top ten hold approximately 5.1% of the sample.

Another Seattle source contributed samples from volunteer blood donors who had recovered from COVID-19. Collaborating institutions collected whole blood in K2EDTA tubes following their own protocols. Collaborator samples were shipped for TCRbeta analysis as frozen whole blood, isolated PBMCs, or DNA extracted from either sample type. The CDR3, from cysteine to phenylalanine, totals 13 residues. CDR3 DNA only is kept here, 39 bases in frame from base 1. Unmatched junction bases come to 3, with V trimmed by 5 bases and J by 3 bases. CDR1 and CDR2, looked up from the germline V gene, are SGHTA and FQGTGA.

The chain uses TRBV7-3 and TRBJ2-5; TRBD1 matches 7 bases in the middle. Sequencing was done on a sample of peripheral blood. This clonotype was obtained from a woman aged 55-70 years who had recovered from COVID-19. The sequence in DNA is TGTGCCAGCAGCCCTACAGGGGAAGAGACCCAGTACTTC. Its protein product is CASSPTGEETQYF. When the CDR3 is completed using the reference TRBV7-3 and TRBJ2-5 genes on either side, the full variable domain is GAGVSQTPSNKVTEKGKYVELRCDPISGHTALYWYRQSLGQGPEFLIYFQGTGAADDSGLPNDRFFAVRPEGSVSTLKIQRTERGDSAVYLCASSPTGEETQYFGPGTRLLVL.